This T cell receptor (beta chain) was retrieved from a study of blood T cell repertoires in COVID-19. Study in general: From T cells, B-cell-depleted T cells, or PBMCs came the material, which was cDNA or gDNA.

This clone has only a few counts. J gave up 5 bases and V 5 bases, and 6 bases lay outside the gene matches. The CDR3 contains 14 residues. Germline CDR1 SEHNR, CDR2 FQNEAQ (reference sequence). Repertoires were generated with immunoSEQ multiplex PCR, while TCRdb's copy carries only in-frame clones and drops some. This sample has about 260,000 clones; roughly 86% occur once, and the top ten carry about 11%. The receptor comes from a woman in her thirties with COVID-19, enrolled during active disease. This sequence joins TRBV7-9 and TRBJ1-1; 9 positions match TRBD1. The sample consisted of peripheral blood. In nucleotides, the CDR3 is TGTGCCAGCAGCCGTGGGACAGGGCAGACTGAAGCTTTCTTT. Translating gives CASSRGTGQTEAFF.